Included here is one T cell receptor beta chain sequence, with context. Its antigen is not yet known. Base-call qualities are not available, and no considerably larger clone is one nucleotide away. This record belongs to a study of lymphopenia after photon versus proton radiotherapy (dated by TCRdb to between 2018 and 2021). General notes on the study: The immunological effects of photon versus proton radiation therapy were compared in patients with gastrointestinal tumors who developed high-grade lymphopenia. The goal of the study was to describe how the two radiation modalities differ in their effects on the immune system. The roughly 18 patients in the cohort had gastrointestinal tumors, were treated with either photon or proton therapy, and subsequently developed lymphopenia.

Libraries came from the immunoSEQ multiplex PCR assay. T cell repertoires were profiled by deep sequencing of rearranged TCR beta loci, alongside multiparametric flow cytometry. The source is immuneACCESS, and TCRdb retained only in-frame sequences with V and J called. Part of the clones is not carried over; for the studies checked, unresolved V genes explain less than half of this, and the remainder is unexplained. The sample profile shows several thousand clones; 85% to 90% of them were found once. About a fifth of the sample lies in the top ten. What the study reported, not specific to this receptor: Among patients across the cohort who died, overall survival time showed an inverse correlation with a larger post-nadir drop in TCR diversity. Once the lymphocyte count had reached its nadir, the repertoires of photon-treated patients showed oligoclonal expansion, particularly of CD8+ Temra cells, and this expansion drove the decline in diversity. Relative stability during treatment was observed in proton-treated patients, whereas loss of naive T cells and TCR diversity and gain of effector/memory populations were observed in photon-treated patients. The survival association was assessed only in patients who died, and the authors presented better survival with proton therapy as a possibility rather than a demonstrated result.

The TCR comes from a man older than 75 with cholangiocarcinoma. Material: peripheral blood, obtained from a patient treated with photon-based radiotherapy.

Here the CDR3 is given as CASSQGSGRTGGGSPLHF. The nucleotide sequence is TGTGCCAGCAGCCAAGGGTCGGGAAGGACAGGGGGCGGATCACCCCTCCACTTT. The chain is encoded by TRBV4-2 joined to TRBJ1-6; 11 of the junction bases match TRBD1. V is trimmed back by 1 base and J by 10 bases, and the junction contains 12 bases that no gene match accounts for. From a lookup of the germline V gene, CDR1 and CDR2 are LGHNA and YNFKEQ. The CDR3 spans 18 residues, from the cysteine through the phenylalanine. Just CDR3 DNA is preserved here, 54 bases in frame from base 1.